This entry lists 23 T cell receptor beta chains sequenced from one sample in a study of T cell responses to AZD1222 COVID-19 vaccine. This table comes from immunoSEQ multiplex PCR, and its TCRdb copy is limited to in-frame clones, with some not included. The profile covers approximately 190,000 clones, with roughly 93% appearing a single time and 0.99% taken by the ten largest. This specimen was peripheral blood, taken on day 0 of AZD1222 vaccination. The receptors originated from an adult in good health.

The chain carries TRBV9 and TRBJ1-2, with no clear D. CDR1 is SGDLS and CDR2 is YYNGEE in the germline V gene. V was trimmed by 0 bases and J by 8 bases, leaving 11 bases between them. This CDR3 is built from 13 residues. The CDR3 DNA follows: TGTGCCAGCAGCGTAGGTGAGGGTAGCGGCTACACCTTC. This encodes CASSVGEGSGYTF.

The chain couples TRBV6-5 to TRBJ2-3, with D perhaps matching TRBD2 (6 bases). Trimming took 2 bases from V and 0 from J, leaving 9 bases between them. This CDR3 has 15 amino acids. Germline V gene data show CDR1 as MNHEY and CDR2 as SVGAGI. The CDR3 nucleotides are TGTGCCAGCAGTTACGGCGGGATGAGCACAGATACGCAGTATTTT. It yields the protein CASSYGGMSTDTQYF.

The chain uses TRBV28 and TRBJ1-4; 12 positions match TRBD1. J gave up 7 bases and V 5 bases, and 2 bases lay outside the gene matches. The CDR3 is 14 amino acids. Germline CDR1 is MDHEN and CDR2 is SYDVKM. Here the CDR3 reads CASSRDRGREKLFF. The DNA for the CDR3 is TGTGCCAGCAGTAGGGACAGGGGGCGTGAAAAACTGTTTTTT.

CDR3 bases: TGTGCCAGTAGTATCTTGACAGGGTCGGGCGCCACTGAAGCTTTCTTT. It yields the protein CASSILTGSGATEAFF. This rearrangement joins TRBV19 to TRBJ1-1; 7 positions agree with TRBD1. CDR3 size: 16 residues. Losses at the gene ends were 3 bases for V and 4 bases for J; bases not matched to a gene: 11. Germline CDR1 is LNHDA and CDR2 is SQIVND (reference sequence).

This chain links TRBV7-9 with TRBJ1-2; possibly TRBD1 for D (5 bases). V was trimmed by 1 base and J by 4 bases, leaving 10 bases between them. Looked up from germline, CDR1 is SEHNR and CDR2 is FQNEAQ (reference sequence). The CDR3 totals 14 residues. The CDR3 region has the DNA TGTGCCAGCAGCTTAGTAGGCGGGGCCTATGGCTACACCTTC. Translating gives CASSLVGGAYGYTF.

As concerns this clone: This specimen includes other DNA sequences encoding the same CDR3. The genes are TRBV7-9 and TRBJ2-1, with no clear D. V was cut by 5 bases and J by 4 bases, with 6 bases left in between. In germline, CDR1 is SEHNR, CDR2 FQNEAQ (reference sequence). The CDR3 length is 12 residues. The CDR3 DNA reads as TGTGCCAGCAGCCTCTCATACAATGAGCAGTTCTTC. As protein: CASSLSYNEQFF.

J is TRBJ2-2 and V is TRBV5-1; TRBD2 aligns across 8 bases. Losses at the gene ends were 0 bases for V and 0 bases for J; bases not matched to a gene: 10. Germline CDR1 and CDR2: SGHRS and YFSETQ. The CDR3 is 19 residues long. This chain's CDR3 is CASSLAPAGATSNTGELFF. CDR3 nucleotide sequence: TGCGCCAGCAGCTTGGCCCCAGCGGGGGCAACTTCGAACACCGGGGAGCTGTTTTTT.

The chain's CDR3 is CASSQGQGISYEQYF. The CDR3 DNA reads as TGCGCCAGCAGCCAAGGACAGGGAATATCCTACGAGCAGTACTTC. This chain connects TRBV4-3 to TRBJ2-7, with TRBD1 matching over 7 bases. This CDR3 comprises 15 residues. The germline gives CDR1 LGHNA, CDR2 YSLEER. The V segment lost 1 base and the J segment 1 base; nucleotides outside the gene matches: 4.

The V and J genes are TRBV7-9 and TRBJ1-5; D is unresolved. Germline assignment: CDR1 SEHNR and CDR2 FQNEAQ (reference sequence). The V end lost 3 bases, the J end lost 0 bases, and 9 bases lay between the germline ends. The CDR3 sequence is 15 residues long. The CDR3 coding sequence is TGTGCCAGCAGCTTGACATCTAATAGCAATCAGCCCCAGCATTTT. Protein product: CASSLTSNSNQPQHF.

In DNA, the CDR3 is TGTGCCAGCAGCTTCGGGACTAGTTTTAGCACAGATACGCAGTATTTT. Protein sequence: CASSFGTSFSTDTQYF. This chain links TRBV7-2 with TRBJ2-3; TRBD2 matches at 8 bases. The germline V gene encodes CDR1 SGHTA and CDR2 FQGNSA. V gave up 3 bases and J gave up 0 bases; unmatched junction bases: 5. CDR3 length: 16 amino acids.

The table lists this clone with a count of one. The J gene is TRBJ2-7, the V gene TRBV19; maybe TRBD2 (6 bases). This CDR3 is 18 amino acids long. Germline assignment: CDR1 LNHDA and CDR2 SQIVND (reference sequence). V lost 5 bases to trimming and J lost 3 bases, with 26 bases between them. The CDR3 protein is CASSPTSPILVGGYEQYF. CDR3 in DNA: TGTGCCAGTAGTCCCACGTCGCCTATACTTGTGGGAGGCTACGAGCAGTACTTC.

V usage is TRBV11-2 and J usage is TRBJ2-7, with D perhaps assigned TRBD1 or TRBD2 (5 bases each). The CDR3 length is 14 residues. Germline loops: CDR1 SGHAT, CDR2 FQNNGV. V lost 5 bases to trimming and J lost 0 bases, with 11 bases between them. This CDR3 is CASSPRDGSYEQYF. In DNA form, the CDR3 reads TGTGCCAGCAGCCCACGGGACGGCTCCTACGAGCAGTACTTC. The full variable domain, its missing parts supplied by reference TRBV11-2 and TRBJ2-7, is EAGVAQSPRYKIIEKRQSVAFWCNPISGHATLYWYQQILGQGPKLLIQFQNNGVVDDSQLPKDRFSAERLKGVDSTLKIQPAKLEDSAVYLCASSPRDGSYEQYFGPGTRLTVT.

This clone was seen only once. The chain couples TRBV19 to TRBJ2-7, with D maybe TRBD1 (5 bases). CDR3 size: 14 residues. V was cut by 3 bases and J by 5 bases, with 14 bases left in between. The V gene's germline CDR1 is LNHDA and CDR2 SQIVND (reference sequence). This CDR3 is CASSIFLGADEQYF. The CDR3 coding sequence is TGTGCCAGTAGTATTTTTTTAGGGGCAGACGAGCAGTACTTC. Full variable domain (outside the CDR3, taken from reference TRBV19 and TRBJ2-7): DGGITQSPKYLFRKEGQNVTLSCEQNLNHDAMYWYRQDPGQGLRLIYYSQIVNDFQKGDIAEGYSVSREKKESFPLTVTSAQKNPTAFYLCASSIFLGADEQYFGPGTRLTVT.

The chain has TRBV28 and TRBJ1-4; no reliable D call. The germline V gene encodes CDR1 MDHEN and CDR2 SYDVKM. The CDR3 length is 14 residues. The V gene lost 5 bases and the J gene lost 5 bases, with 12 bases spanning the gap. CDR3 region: CASSEGRRNEKLFF. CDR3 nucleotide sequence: TGTGCCAGCAGTGAGGGAAGGAGAAATGAAAAACTGTTTTTT.

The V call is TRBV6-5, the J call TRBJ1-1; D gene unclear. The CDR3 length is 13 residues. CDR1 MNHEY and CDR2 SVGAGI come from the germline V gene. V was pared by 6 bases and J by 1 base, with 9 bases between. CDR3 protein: CASRPRENTEAFF. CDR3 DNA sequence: TGTGCCAGCAGACCCCGAGAGAACACTGAAGCTTTCTTT.

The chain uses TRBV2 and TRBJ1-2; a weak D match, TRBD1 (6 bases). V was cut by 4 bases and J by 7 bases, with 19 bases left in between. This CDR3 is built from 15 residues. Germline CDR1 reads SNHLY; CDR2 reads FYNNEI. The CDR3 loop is CASSADREWGLGYTF. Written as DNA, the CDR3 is TGTGCCAGCAGTGCTGACCGGGAATGGGGGCTTGGCTACACCTTC.

CDR3 protein: CASSQRRGGLNEQFF. CDR3 sequence (DNA): TGTGCCAGCAGCCAACGAAGGGGGGGGCTGAATGAGCAGTTCTTC. This chain connects TRBV3-1 (or the pseudogene TRBV3-2) to TRBJ2-1; D might be TRBD2 (7 bases). Trimming pared 2 bases from V and 7 bases from J, leaving 15 bases between. The CDR3 length is 15 residues. Germline CDR1 reads LGHDT; CDR2 reads YNNKEL (reference sequence).

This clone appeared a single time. CDR3 sequence (DNA): TGTGCCAGCAGTCCGTCCGGGGGGCAGACCCAGTACTTC. Its translation is CASSPSGGQTQYF. The chain is built from TRBV12-3 or TRBV12-4 and TRBJ2-5; weak D call: TRBD2 (7 bases). This CDR3 has 13 residues. V shed 5 bases and J shed 6 bases, with 13 bases lying between them.

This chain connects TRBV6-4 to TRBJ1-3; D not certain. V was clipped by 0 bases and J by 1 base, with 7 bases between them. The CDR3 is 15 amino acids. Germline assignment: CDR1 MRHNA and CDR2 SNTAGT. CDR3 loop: CASSDSVKSGNTIYF. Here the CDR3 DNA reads TGTGCCAGCAGTGACTCGGTCAAGTCTGGAAACACCATATATTTT.

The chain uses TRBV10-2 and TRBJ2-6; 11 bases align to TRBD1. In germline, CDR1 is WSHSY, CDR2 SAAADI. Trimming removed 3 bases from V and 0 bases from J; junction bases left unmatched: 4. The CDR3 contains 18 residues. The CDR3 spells CASSERGTGGSGANVLTF. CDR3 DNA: TGCGCCAGCAGTGAAAGAGGGACAGGGGGCTCTGGGGCCAACGTCCTGACTTTC.

The CDR3 region is CASSITGTGGSYEQYF. DNA of the CDR3: TGTGCCAGTAGTATCACCGGGACAGGGGGCTCCTACGAGCAGTACTTC. This chain connects TRBV19 to TRBJ2-7, with 11 bases aligning to TRBD1. This CDR3 comprises 16 residues. The ends lost 3 bases at V and 0 bases at J; junction bases unmatched: 4. Per germline, CDR1 LNHDA and CDR2 SQIVND (reference sequence).

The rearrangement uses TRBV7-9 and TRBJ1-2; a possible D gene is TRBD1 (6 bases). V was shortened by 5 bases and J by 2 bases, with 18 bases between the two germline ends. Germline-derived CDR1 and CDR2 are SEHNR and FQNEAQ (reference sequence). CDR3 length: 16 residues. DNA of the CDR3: TGTGCCAGCAGCCCGCTCCACGGGGGCCTAAACTATGGCTACACCTTC. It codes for CASSPLHGGLNYGYTF.

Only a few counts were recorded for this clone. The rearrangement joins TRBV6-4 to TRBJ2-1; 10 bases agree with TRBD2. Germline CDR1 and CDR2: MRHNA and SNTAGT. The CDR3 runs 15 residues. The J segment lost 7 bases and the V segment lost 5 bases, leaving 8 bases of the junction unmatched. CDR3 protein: CASSPIAGGLNEQFF. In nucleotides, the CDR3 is TGTGCCAGCAGTCCCATAGCGGGAGGCTTGAATGAGCAGTTCTTC.